The 19 T cell receptor beta chains below all came from one sample that was sequenced in a study of vaccination effects on CD4 cells after COVID-19. The ViraFEST assay expanded antigen-specific CD4+ T cells with viral peptide pools before sequencing. When ten to eleven days of culture had elapsed, CD4+ T cells were isolated. Two doses of either BNT162b2 or mRNA-1273 were given to each participant. This table comes from immunoSEQ multiplex PCR, and its TCRdb copy is limited to in-frame clones, with some not included. The data hold 25,000 to 30,000 clones, with 74% observed a single time. Their antigen targets remain unknown. The sample was CD4+ T cells from PBMCs cultured with HCoV-OC43 spike peptides, taken after COVID-19 vaccination. Subset described: HCoV-OC43 spike overlapping peptide pool stimulation. The origin of the receptors is a human donor who received a COVID-19 vaccine.

Only a few counts were recorded for this clone. This chain uses TRBV2 with TRBJ2-1, with D unresolved. This CDR3 spans 14 amino acids. Germline CDR1 SNHLY, CDR2 FYNNEI. Trimming shortened V by 4 bases and J by 1 base, and 8 bases separated the two germline ends. The CDR3 sequence is CASSATRSYNEQFF. CDR3 nucleotide sequence: TGTGCCAGCAGTGCCACCAGGTCCTACAATGAGCAGTTCTTC.

The rearrangement links TRBV18 to TRBJ1-2; D perhaps matches TRBD1 (5 bases). The V and J ends lost 2 bases and 4 bases respectively, with 17 bases between them. The CDR3 extends over 16 amino acids. Germline-derived CDR1 and CDR2 are KGHSH and LQKENI. The CDR3 protein is CASSPVDPGRGYGYTF. The CDR3 DNA is TGTGCCAGCTCACCAGTTGACCCTGGGAGGGGCTATGGCTACACCTTC.

The J gene is TRBJ2-5, the V gene TRBV5-4; 7 bases fit TRBD1. Germline CDR1 reads SGHNT; CDR2 reads YYREEE (reference sequence). This CDR3 is built from 16 residues. V lost 4 bases to trimming and J lost 2 bases; unmatched junction nucleotides: 11. The CDR3 DNA reads TGTGCCAGCAGCACCCAGACAGGGAAGAGACAAGAGACCCAGTACTTC. Translated, it gives CASSTQTGKRQETQYF.

In its sample, this clone was seen once. This chain links TRBV18 with TRBJ2-5; D not resolved. CDR1 and CDR2 (germline): KGHSH, LQKENI. This CDR3 is built from 14 residues. Trimming removed 0 bases at V and 4 bases at J, with 9 bases between. The CDR3 here is CASSPPVERETQYF. The CDR3, as DNA: TGTGCCAGCTCACCACCGGTGGAAAGAGAGACCCAGTACTTC.

The chain uses TRBV2 and TRBJ2-1, with D possibly being TRBD2 (5 bases). V lost 2 bases, J lost 9 bases, and 14 bases lay in between. This CDR3 comprises 14 residues. Germline lookup yields CDR1 SNHLY and CDR2 FYNNEI. The DNA of the CDR3 is TGTGCCAGCAGTGAATTGGCGTCTAGCTCTGAGCAGTTCTTC. Its translation is CASSELASSSEQFF.

V usage is TRBV6-5 and J usage is TRBJ1-2; a possible D gene is TRBD1 (5 bases). Germline CDR1 reads MNHEY; CDR2 reads SVGAGI. The CDR3 length is 15 residues. The V gene lost 0 bases and the J gene lost 1 base, with 9 bases spanning the gap. CDR3 protein: CASSYSGDGNYGYTF. The CDR3 nucleotides read TGTGCCAGCAGTTACTCGGGGGACGGTAACTATGGCTACACCTTC.

The V and J genes are TRBV11-2 and TRBJ2-2, with D hard to call. V was shortened by 5 bases and J by 2 bases, with 15 bases between the two germline ends. CDR3 length equals 16 residues. Germline CDR1 SGHAT, CDR2 FQNNGV. CDR3 amino acids: CASSTASIRNTGELFF. CDR3 nucleotide sequence: TGTGCCAGCAGCACCGCATCCATAAGAAACACCGGGGAGCTGTTTTTT. Supplemented by reference TRBV11-2 and TRBJ2-2, the full variable domain reads EAGVAQSPRYKIIEKRQSVAFWCNPISGHATLYWYQQILGQGPKLLIQFQNNGVVDDSQLPKDRFSAERLKGVDSTLKIQPAKLEDSAVYLCASSTASIRNTGELFFGEGSRLTVL.

The chain uses TRBV19 and TRBJ1-2; 12 nucleotides align to TRBD1. The germline V gene encodes CDR1 LNHDA and CDR2 SQIVND (reference sequence). The CDR3 runs 17 residues. V was pared by 3 bases and J by 3 bases, with 8 bases of the junction left unmatched. Here the CDR3 reads CASSILAGQGADYGYTF. CDR3 nucleotide sequence: TGTGCCAGTAGTATCCTGGCGGGACAGGGGGCGGACTATGGCTACACCTTC.

The V gene is TRBV5-4, the J gene TRBJ2-2; D is perhaps TRBD1 or TRBD2 (5 bases each). The ends were cut back, 5 bases at V and 1 base at J, with 9 bases in the middle. The CDR3 is 14 residues long. The germline V gene encodes CDR1 SGHNT and CDR2 YYREEE (reference sequence). The CDR3 reads CASSEGWNTGELFF. CDR3 sequence (DNA): TGTGCCAGCAGTGAGGGGTGGAACACCGGGGAGCTGTTTTTT.

This clone was observed once. The V gene is TRBV14, the J gene TRBJ2-5, with D tentatively TRBD2 (5 bases). Trimming pared 4 bases from V and 1 base from J, leaving 19 bases between. The CDR3 is made up of 17 amino acids. Germline lookup yields CDR1 SGHDN and CDR2 FVKESK. The CDR3 loop reads CASSPPTGGRLQETQYF. CDR3 nucleotides: TGTGCCAGCAGCCCCCCAACCGGAGGAAGGCTCCAAGAGACCCAGTACTTC.

This clone was counted a few times. The chain employs TRBV11-2 and TRBJ2-7; D is undetermined. With 2 bases removed from V and 3 bases from J, the gap between germline ends came to 11 bases. This CDR3 region has 14 residues. CDR1 is SGHAT and CDR2 is FQNNGV in the germline V gene. The CDR3 DNA sequence: TGTGCCAGCAGCTTATCCGCGGCCAACTACGAGCAGTACTTC. As protein: CASSLSAANYEQYF.

The chain recombines TRBV7-8 with TRBJ2-5, with 7 bases matching TRBD2. The ends lost 1 base at V and 1 base at J; junction bases unmatched: 0. This CDR3 comprises 14 residues. Germline CDR1 SGHVS, CDR2 FQNEAQ. The CDR3 loop reads CASSLGTSQETQYF. CDR3 DNA: TGTGCCAGCAGCTTAGGGACTAGCCAAGAGACCCAGTACTTC. The entire variable domain, with the rest obtained from reference TRBV7-8 and TRBJ2-5, is as follows: GAGVSQSPRYKVAKRGQDVALRCDPISGHVSLFWYQQALGQGPEFLTYFQNEAQLDKSGLPSDRFFAERPEGSVSTLKIQRTQQEDSAVYLCASSLGTSQETQYFGPGTRLLVL.

This chain links TRBV9 with TRBJ2-2; a possible D gene is TRBD2 (6 bases). Germline values: CDR1 SGDLS, CDR2 YYNGEE. V was cut by 0 bases and J by 2 bases, with 8 bases left in between. The CDR3 sequence is 15 residues long. CDR3 in amino acids: CASSVAGVNTGELFF. The DNA for the CDR3 is TGTGCCAGCAGCGTAGCGGGGGTAAACACCGGGGAGCTGTTTTTT.

The chain links TRBV27 to TRBJ1-2, with unresolved D. The length of the CDR3 is 16 residues. Germline CDR1 MNHEY, CDR2 SMNVEV (reference sequence). Trimming removed 1 base at V and 1 base at J, with 13 bases between. The CDR3 reads CASSLFPPKFNYGYTF. The DNA for the CDR3 is TGTGCCAGCAGTTTATTCCCTCCGAAGTTTAACTATGGCTACACCTTC.

V is TRBV6-6 and J is TRBJ1-3; D gene unclear. The germline V and J ends were trimmed by 7 bases and 4 bases, with 11 bases remaining between them. The CDR3 loop spans 13 amino acids. The germline V gene encodes CDR1 MNHNY and CDR2 SVGAGI (reference sequence). In nucleotides, the CDR3 is TGTGCCAGCATAAGTAACACCGGAAACACCATATATTTT. It is translated as CASISNTGNTIYF.

The chain carries TRBV18 and TRBJ2-7; TRBD1 is a possible D gene (6 bases). CDR3 length: 15 residues. Trimming removed 1 base from V and 6 bases from J, with 16 bases in between. Germline V gives CDR1 KGHSH, CDR2 LQKENI. Written as DNA, the CDR3 is TGTGCCAGCTCACCACGGGGGCTTTGGGATAGCGAGCAGTACTTC. This translates into CASSPRGLWDSEQYF. The variable domain in full, completed from reference TRBV18 and TRBJ2-7, reads NAGVMQNPRHLVRRRGQEARLRCSPMKGHSHVYWYRQLPEEGLKFMVYLQKENIIDESGMPKERFSAEFPKEGPSILRIQQVVRGDSAAYFCASSPRGLWDSEQYFGPGTRLTVT.

The J gene is TRBJ2-1, the V gene TRBV10-1; a possible D gene is TRBD2 (5 bases). Germline V gene sequence: CDR1 WNHNN, CDR2 SYGVQD (reference sequence). V was pared by 4 bases and J by 8 bases, with 21 bases between. CDR3 size: 16 residues. In DNA, the CDR3 is TGCGCCAGCAGTGGGAGACTAAGCGGTCTACGCGATGAGCAGTTCTTC. As protein: CASSGRLSGLRDEQFF.

This clone appeared a single time. The rearrangement links TRBV11-3 to TRBJ2-7; 10 bases agree with TRBD1. The V and J ends lost 3 bases and 2 bases, in that order; junction bases with no gene match: 7. The CDR3 consists of 16 residues. Germline assignment: CDR1 SGHNT and CDR2 YENEEA. The CDR3 coding sequence is TGTGCCAGCAGCTTTAGGACAGGGGGGGGACCCTACGAGCAGTACTTC. It encodes CASSFRTGGGPYEQYF.

The chain couples TRBV7-9 to TRBJ1-1, with D tentatively TRBD1 (5 bases). Germline V gene lookup returns CDR1 SEHNR and CDR2 FQNEAQ (reference sequence). V was pared by 5 bases and J by 8 bases, with 15 bases between. CDR3 length: 13 amino acids. CDR3 protein: CASSPTAGTEAFF. CDR3 in DNA: TGTGCCAGCAGCCCGACGGCGGGGACCGAAGCTTTCTTT.